Listed here is a single T cell receptor beta chain. Germline V CDR1 and CDR2: MNHEY, SMNVEV (reference sequence). V lost 5 bases to trimming and J lost 3 bases, with 26 bases between them. The CDR3 length is 19 residues. This sample is drawn from a study of cytomegalovirus exposure and HLA in healthy donors. Both 60 Vbeta primers and 13 Jbeta primers went into the PCR. TCRdb's table, derived via immunoSEQ multiplex PCR, lists solely in-frame clones and lacks some. The table includes about 130,000 clones, roughly two thirds detected once. The chain couples TRBV27 to TRBJ2-1; D is ambiguous. The sequenced sample was PBMCs. The receptor comes from a man aged 25 to 40 in good health and CMV-seropositive. CDR3 sequence reads: CASSQIFSRSGDFYNEQFF. CDR3 in DNA: TGTGCCAGCAGTCAAATATTCTCTAGATCGGGTGACTTCTACAATGAGCAGTTCTTC.